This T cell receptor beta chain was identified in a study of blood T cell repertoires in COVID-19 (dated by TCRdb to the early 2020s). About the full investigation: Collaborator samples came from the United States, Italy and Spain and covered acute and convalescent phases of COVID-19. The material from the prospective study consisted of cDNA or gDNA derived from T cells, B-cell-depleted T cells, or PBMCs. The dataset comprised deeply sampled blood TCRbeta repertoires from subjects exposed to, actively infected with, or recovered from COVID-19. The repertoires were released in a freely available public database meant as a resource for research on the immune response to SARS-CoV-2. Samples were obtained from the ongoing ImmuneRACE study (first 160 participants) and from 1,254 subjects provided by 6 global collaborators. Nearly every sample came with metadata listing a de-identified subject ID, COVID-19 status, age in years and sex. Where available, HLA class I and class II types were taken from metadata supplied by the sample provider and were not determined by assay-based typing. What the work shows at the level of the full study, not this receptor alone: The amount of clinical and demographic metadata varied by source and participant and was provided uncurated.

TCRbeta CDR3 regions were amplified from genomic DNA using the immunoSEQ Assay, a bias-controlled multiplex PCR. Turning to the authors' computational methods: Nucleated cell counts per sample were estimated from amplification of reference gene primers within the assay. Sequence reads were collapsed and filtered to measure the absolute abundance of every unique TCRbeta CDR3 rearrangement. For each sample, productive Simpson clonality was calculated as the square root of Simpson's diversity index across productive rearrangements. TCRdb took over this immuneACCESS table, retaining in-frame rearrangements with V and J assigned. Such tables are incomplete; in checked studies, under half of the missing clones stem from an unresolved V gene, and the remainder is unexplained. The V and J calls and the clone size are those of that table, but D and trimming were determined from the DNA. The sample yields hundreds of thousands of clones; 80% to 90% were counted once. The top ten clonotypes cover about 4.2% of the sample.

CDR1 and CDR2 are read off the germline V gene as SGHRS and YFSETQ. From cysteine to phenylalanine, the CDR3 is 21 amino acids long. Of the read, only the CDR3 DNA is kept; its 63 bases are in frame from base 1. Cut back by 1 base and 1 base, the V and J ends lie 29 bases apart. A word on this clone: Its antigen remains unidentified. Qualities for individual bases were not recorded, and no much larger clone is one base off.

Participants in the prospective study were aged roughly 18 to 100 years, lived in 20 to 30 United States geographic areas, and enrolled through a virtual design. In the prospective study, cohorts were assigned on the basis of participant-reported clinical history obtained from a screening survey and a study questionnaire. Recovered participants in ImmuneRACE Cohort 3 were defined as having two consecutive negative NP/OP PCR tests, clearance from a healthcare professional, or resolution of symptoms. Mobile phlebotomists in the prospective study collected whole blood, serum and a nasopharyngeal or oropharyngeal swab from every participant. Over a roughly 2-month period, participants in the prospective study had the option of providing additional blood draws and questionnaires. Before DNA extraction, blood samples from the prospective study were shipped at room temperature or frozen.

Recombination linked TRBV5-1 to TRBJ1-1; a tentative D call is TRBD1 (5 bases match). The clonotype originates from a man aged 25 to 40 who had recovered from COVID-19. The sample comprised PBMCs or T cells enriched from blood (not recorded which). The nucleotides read TGCGCCAGCAGCTTGACGGATCGGCGGAGGGACCGGGACGGAGGGAACACTGAAGCTTTCTTT. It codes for CASSLTDRRRDRDGGNTEAFF.